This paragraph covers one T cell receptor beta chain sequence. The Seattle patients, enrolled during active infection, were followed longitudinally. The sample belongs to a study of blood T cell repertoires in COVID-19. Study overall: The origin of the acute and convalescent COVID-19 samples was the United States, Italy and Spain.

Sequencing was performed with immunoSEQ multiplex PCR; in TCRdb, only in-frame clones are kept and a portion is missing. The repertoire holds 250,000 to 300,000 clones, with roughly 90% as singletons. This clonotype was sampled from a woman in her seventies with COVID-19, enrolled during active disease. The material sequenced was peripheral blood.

The CDR3 DNA sequence: TGTGCCAGCAGTGAAACCTACAGGGACATGAACACTGAAGCTTTCTTT. Protein: CASSETYRDMNTEAFF. The J gene is TRBJ1-1, the V gene TRBV6-4; possible D gene TRBD1, 6 bases. Trimming removed 3 bases from V and 0 bases from J, with 14 bases in between. This CDR3 has 16 amino acids. Looked up from germline, CDR1 is MRHNA and CDR2 is SNTAGT.